This TCR beta chain came from a study of post-analysis software for immune sequencing data. The overall study: Secondary progressive, relapsing-remitting and progressive-relapsing multiple sclerosis were among the included disease courses.

There are 12 residues in the CDR3. The germline V gene has CDR1 DFQATT and CDR2 SNEGSKA (reference sequence). V shed 6 bases, J shed 5 bases, and the junction held 5 bases outside the gene matches. General observations from the study: Elevated frequency relative to controls characterized about 5 TRBV segments in patients, TRBV5-6, TRBV5-1 and TRBV20-1 among them. Diversity measured as normalized Chao1 was significantly lower in multiple sclerosis patients than in controls.

The authors incorporated unique molecular identifiers into the TCR beta cDNA libraries. Input of about 1 to 11 million T cells yielded hundreds of thousands of cDNA molecules. TCRdb independently ran MiXCR on the PCR reads; one entry per CDR3 protein. The sample shows about 460,000 distinct CDR3 sequences, less than 45% of them seen only once. On this clonotype itself: Its antigen is as yet unknown.

This receptor was taken from a girl between 5 and 17 years old with multiple sclerosis. The sequencing sample was made of blood. This chain connects TRBV20-1 to TRBJ2-7; 9 nucleotides align to TRBD1. CDR3 in DNA: TGCAGTGCAACAGGGGGCTCGAACGAGCAGTACTTC. Amino acid sequence: CSATGGSNEQYF.